This T cell receptor (beta chain) was recovered during a study of blood T cell repertoires in COVID-19. The overall study: COVID-19 samples from acute and convalescent phases originated in the United States, Italy and Spain. Nucleic acid was either cDNA or gDNA, and it came from T cells, B-cell-depleted T cells, or PBMCs.

CDR3 length equals 17 residues. CDR1 and CDR2 from the germline V gene are MDHEN and SYDVKM. V shed 9 bases, J shed 2 bases, and the junction held 8 bases outside the gene matches. In the authors' methods: Amplification of reference gene primers provided the estimated nucleated cell counts. Profiled with immunoSEQ multiplex PCR; TCRdb holds only in-frame clones, not every one. Clone size and V and J calls were adopted from that table, with D and trimming inferred from the DNA. The table lists a few hundred thousand clones, 82% of them singletons, with about 3% in the top ten. V is TRBV28 and J is TRBJ2-3, with TRBD2 identical over 16 bases. This clonotype originated in a young woman with acute or convalescent COVID-19. Sequenced: peripheral blood. DNA of the CDR3: TGTGCCAGTACTCCGGGACTAGCGGGAGGGACCACAGATACGCAGTATTTT. Translated, it gives CASTPGLAGGTTDTQYF.